This TCR beta chain comes out of a study of post-analysis software for immune sequencing data. Study as a whole: Relapsing-remitting, secondary progressive and progressive-relapsing multiple sclerosis were all included among the disease courses.

Regarding the study as a whole: TRBV segments more frequent in patients than in controls numbered several and included TRBV5-6, TRBV5-1 and TRBV20-1. Strong co-clustering by F measure was evident for samples that had been prepared in the same batch. For normalized Chao1 diversity, multiple sclerosis patients scored significantly lower than controls did.

By frequency in the sample, this clonotype is medium-sized. The antigen is undetermined. The library was made from cDNA and included unique molecular identifiers. cDNA molecules numbering 400,000 to 550,000 came from about 0.94 to 9.7 million T cells. TCRdb reprocessed the PCR reads with MiXCR, giving one entry per CDR3 protein. Of about 380,000 distinct CDR3 sequences listed, less than 35% are singletons. Losses at the gene ends were 3 bases for V and 1 base for J; bases not matched to a gene: 8. The CDR3 runs 15 residues. Germline CDR1 is DFQATT and CDR2 is SNEGSKA (reference sequence). J is TRBJ2-5 and V is TRBV20-1, with 7 bases identical to TRBD1. The sequence was obtained from a girl aged 5-17 years with multiple sclerosis. Sequenced: blood. DNA of the CDR3: TGCAGTGCTAGTCTCCCCCGGACAGGCCAAGAGACCCAGTACTTC. It translates to CSASLPRTGQETQYF.